Sequencing of this T cell receptor (beta chain) was carried out in a study of metastatic and nonmetastatic thyroid tumors. Study-wide context: Repertoires were compared across blood and tumor or nodule tissue from malignant and benign thyroid patients.

In the original processing: A papillary thyroid cancer distant-metastasis classifier was built from CDR3 differences across clinicopathological groups. TCRdb re-called the PCR reads with MiXCR. For this entry, the V and J calls and clone size follow TCRdb and not the study's own pipeline. The profile shows 21,000 or so clones, around 21% of them singletons. Before thyroid surgery, none of the patients had received any treatment. This TCR came from a female donor with papillary thyroid cancer or a benign thyroid nodule (not recorded which). Some clones in this sample may be carry-over from other donors' samples. Sequenced material: blood.

The CDR3 loop reads CASSLTYRYEQYF. In nucleotides, the CDR3 is TGCGCCAGCAGCTTGACCTACAGGTACGAGCAGTACTTC. The chain combines TRBV5-1 with TRBJ2-7, with D tentatively TRBD1 (5 bases). The CDR3 runs 13 residues. The V gene lost 1 base and the J gene lost 4 bases, with 9 bases spanning the gap. Per germline, CDR1 SGHRS and CDR2 YFSETQ.